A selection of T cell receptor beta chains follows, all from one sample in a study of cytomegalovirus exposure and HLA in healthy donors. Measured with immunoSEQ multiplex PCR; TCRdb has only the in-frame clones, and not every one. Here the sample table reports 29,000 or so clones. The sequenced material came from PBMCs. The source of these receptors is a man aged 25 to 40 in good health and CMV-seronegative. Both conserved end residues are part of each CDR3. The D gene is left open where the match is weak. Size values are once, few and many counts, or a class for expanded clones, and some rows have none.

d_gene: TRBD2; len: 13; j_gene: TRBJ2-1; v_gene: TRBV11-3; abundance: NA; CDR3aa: CASSLGEGSEQFF; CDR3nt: TGTGCCAGCAGCTTAGGGGAGGGAAGTGAGCAGTTCTTC
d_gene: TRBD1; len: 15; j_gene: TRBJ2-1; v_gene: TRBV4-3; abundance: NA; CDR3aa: CASSQLQGIYNEQFF; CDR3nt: TGCGCCAGCAGCCAACTACAGGGGATCTACAATGAGCAGTTCTTC
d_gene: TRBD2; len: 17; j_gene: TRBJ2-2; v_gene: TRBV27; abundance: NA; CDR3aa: CASSQSSGRARTGELFF; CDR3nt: TGTGCCAGCAGTCAATCTAGCGGGAGGGCCAGGACCGGGGAGCTGTTTTTT
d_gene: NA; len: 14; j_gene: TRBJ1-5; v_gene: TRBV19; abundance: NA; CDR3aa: CASSHLGARQPQHF; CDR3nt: TGTGCCAGTAGCCATTTAGGGGCAAGACAGCCCCAGCATTTT
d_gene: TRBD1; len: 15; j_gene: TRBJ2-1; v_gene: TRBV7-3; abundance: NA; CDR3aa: CASSISGQAYNEQFF; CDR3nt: TGTGCCAGCAGCATATCGGGACAGGCTTACAATGAGCAGTTCTTC
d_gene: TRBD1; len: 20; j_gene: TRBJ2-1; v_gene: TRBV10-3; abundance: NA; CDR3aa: CAISPGQGAASGPLYNEQFF; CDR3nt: TGTGCCATCAGCCCGGGACAGGGGGCCGCGTCGGGCCCTTTATACAATGAGCAGTTCTTC
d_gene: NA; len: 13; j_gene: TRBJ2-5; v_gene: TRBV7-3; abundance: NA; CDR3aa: CASSLRAQETQYF; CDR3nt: TGTGCCAGCAGCTTGCGCGCCCAAGAGACCCAGTACTTC
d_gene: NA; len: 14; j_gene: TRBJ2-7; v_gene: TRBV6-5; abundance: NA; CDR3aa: CASSYGGEAYEQYF; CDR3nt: TGTGCCAGCAGTTACGGGGGCGAGGCCTACGAGCAGTACTTC
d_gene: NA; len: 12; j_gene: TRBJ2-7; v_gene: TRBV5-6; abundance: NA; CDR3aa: CASSRGSYEQYF; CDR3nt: TGTGCCAGCAGCAGAGGAAGCTACGAGCAGTACTTC
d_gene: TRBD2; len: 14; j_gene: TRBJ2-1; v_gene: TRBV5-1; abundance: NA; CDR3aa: CASRTSGPDNEQFF; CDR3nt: TGCGCCAGCAGGACTAGCGGTCCCGACAATGAGCAGTTCTTC
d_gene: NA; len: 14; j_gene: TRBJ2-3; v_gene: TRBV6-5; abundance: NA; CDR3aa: CASSSEGLTDTQYF; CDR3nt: TGTGCCAGCAGCTCGGAGGGACTCACAGATACGCAGTATTTT
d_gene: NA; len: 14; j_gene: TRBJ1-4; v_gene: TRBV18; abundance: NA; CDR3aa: CASSPTATNEKLFF; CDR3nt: TGTGCCAGCTCACCAACTGCAACTAATGAAAAACTGTTTTTT
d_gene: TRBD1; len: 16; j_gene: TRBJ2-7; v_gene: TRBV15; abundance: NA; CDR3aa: CATSRGPGQGDYEQYF; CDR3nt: TGTGCCACCAGCAGAGGTCCGGGACAGGGGGACTACGAGCAGTACTTC
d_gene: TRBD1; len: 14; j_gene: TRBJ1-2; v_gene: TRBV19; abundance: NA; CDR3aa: CASSTLDRADGYTF; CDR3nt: TGTGCCAGTAGTACCCTGGACAGGGCGGATGGCTACACCTTC
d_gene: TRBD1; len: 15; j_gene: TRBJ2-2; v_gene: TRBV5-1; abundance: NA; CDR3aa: CASSGTGRGTGELFF; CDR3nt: TGCGCCAGCAGCGGGACAGGGAGGGGCACCGGGGAGCTGTTTTTT
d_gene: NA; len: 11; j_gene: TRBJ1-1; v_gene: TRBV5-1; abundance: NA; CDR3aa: CASSPGSEAFF; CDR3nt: TGCGCCAGCAGTCCAGGGTCTGAAGCTTTCTTT
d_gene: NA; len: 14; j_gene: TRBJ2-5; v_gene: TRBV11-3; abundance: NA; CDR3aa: CASSLVSLIETQYF; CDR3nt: TGTGCCAGCAGCTTAGTTTCCCTAATAGAGACCCAGTACTTC
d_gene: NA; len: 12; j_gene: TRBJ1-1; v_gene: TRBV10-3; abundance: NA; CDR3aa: CAIGGRDTEAFF; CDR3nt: TGTGCCATCGGCGGCAGGGATACTGAAGCTTTCTTT
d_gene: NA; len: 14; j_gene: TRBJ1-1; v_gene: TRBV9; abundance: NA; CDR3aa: CASRVWPGGTEAFF; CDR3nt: TGTGCCAGCCGCGTTTGGCCGGGAGGAACTGAAGCTTTCTTT
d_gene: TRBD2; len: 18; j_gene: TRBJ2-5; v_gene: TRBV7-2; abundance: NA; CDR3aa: CASSLQPPGNGGQETQYF; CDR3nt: TGTGCCAGCAGCTTACAGCCCCCGGGCAACGGGGGGCAAGAGACCCAGTACTTC
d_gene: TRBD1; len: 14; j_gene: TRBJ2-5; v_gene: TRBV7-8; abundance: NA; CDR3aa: CASSLGAGGEKQYF; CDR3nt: TGTGCCAGCAGCTTAGGAGCAGGGGGCGAAAAACAGTACTTC
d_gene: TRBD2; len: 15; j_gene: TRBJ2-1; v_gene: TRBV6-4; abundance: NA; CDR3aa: CASGTSGSSYNEQFF; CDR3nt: TGTGCCAGCGGGACTAGCGGGAGCTCCTACAATGAGCAGTTCTTC
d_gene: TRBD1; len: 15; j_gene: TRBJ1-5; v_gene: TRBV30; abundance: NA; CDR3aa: CAWSLPRDREQPQHF; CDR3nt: TGTGCCTGGAGCCTCCCCCGGGACAGGGAACAGCCCCAGCATTTT
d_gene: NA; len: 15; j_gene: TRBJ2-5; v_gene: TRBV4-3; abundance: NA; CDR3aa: CASSQSDTYGETQYF; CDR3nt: TGCGCCAGCAGCCAATCCGACACCTATGGGGAGACCCAGTACTTC
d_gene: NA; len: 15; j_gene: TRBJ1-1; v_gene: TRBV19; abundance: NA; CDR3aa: CASSIDAGVAGEAFF; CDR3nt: TGTGCCAGTAGTATAGACGCGGGGGTGGCGGGTGAAGCTTTCTTT
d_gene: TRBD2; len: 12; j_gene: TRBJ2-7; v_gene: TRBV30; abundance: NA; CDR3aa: CAWGTERGGQNF; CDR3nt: TGTGCCTGGGGAACTGAGCGGGGGGGCCAAAACTTC
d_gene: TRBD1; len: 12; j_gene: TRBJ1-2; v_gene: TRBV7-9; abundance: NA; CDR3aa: CASSRDRDGYTF; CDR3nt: TGTGCCAGCAGCCGAGACAGGGATGGCTACACCTTC
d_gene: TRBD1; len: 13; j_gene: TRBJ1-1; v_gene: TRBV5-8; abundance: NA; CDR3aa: CASSRQGYTEAFF; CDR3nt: TGTGCCAGCAGCAGACAGGGATACACTGAAGCTTTCTTT
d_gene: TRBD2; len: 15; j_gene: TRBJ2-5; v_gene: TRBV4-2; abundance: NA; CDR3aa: CASSQFAGGTGTQYF; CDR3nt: TGTGCCAGCAGCCAATTTGCGGGGGGCACGGGGACCCAGTACTTC
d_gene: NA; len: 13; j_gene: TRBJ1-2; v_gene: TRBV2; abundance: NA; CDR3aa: CASSSTGWNGYTF; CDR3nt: TGTGCCAGCAGTTCAACAGGGTGGAATGGCTACACCTTC
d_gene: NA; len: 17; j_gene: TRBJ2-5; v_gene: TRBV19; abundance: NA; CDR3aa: CASSPRGKVALRETQYF; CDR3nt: TGTGCCAGTAGTCCCCGTGGCAAGGTAGCTCTCCGGGAGACCCAGTACTTC
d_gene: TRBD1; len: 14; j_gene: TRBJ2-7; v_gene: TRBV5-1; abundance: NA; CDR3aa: CASSFGTGGYEQYF; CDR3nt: TGCGCCAGCAGCTTTGGGACAGGGGGCTACGAGCAGTACTTC
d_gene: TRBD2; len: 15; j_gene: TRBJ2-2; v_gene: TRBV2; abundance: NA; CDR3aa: CASNAGGTDTGELFF; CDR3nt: TGTGCCAGCAACGCGGGAGGAACAGACACCGGGGAGCTGTTTTTT
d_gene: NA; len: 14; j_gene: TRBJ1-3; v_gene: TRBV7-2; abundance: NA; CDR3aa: CASSLGGSGNTIYF; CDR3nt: TGTGCCAGCAGCTTGGGGGGATCTGGAAACACCATATATTTT
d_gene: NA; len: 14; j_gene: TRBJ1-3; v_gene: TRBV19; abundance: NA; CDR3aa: CASSMENSGNTIYF; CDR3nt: TGTGCCAGTAGTATGGAGAACTCTGGAAACACCATATATTTT
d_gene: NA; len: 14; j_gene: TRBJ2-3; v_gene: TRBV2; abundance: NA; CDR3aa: CASSDRASTDTQYF; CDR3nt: TGTGCCAGCAGTGACAGGGCTAGCACAGATACGCAGTATTTT
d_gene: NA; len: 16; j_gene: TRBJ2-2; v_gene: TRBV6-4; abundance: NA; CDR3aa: CASSDSMGRDTGELFF; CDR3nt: TGTGCCAGCAGTGACTCGATGGGCAGGGACACCGGGGAGCTGTTTTTT
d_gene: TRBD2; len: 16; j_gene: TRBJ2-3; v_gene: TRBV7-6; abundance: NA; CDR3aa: CASSPRTSGSTDTQYF; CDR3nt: TGTGCCAGCAGCCCCCGGACTAGCGGGAGCACAGATACGCAGTATTTT
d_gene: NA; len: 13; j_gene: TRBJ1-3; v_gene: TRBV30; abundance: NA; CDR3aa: CAWNQGSGNTIYF; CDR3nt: TGTGCCTGGAACCAGGGGTCTGGAAACACCATATATTTT
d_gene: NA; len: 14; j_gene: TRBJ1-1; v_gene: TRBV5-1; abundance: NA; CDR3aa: CASSWGTTRTEAFF; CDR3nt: TGCGCCAGCAGCTGGGGGACAACGAGGACTGAAGCTTTCTTT
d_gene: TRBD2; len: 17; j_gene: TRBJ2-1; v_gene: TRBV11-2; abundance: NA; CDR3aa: CASSLGGAGATYNEQFF; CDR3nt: TGTGCCAGCAGCCTTGGGGGAGCGGGGGCCACCTACAATGAGCAGTTCTTC
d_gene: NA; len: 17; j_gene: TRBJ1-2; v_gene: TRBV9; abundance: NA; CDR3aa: CASSLSPDGDTNYGYTF; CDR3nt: TGTGCCAGCAGCCTCTCCCCCGATGGAGATACTAACTATGGCTACACCTTC
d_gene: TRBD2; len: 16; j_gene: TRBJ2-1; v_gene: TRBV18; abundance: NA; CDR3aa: CASSPPGGGEQNEQFF; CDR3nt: TGTGCCAGCTCACCACCCGGCGGGGGGGAGCAAAATGAGCAGTTCTTC
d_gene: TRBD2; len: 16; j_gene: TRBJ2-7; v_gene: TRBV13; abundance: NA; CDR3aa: CASSGGLARDYYEQYF; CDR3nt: TGTGCCAGCAGCGGAGGACTAGCGAGGGATTACTACGAGCAGTACTTC
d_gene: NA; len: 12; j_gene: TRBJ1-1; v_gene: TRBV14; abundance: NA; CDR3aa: CASSLGQNEAFF; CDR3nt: TGTGCCAGCAGCCTAGGACAGAATGAAGCTTTCTTT
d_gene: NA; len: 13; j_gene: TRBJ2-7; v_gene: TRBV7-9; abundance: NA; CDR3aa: CASGPRGFYEQYF; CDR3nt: TGTGCCAGCGGTCCCAGGGGATTTTACGAGCAGTACTTC
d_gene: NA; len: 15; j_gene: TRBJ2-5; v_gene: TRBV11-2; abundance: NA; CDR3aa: CASSRTDSPWETQYF; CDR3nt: TGTGCCAGCAGCCGGACGGACAGCCCGTGGGAGACCCAGTACTTC
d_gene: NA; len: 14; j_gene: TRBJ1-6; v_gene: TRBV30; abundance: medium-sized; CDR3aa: CAWSVDSYNSPLHF; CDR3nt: TGTGCCTGGAGTGTCGACAGCTATAATTCACCCCTCCACTTT